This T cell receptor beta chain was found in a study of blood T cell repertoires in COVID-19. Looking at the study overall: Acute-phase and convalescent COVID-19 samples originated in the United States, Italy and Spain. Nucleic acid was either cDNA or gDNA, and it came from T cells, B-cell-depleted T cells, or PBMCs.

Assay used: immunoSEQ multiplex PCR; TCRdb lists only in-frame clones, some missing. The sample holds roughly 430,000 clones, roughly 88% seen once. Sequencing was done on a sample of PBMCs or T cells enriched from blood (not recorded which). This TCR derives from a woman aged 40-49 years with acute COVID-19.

The CDR3 region is CASRQGPNEKLFF. Written as DNA, the CDR3 is TGCGCCAGCAGACAGGGCCCTAATGAAAAACTGTTTTTT. The gene calls are TRBV5-1 and TRBJ1-4; weak D call: TRBD1 (6 bases). This CDR3 region has 13 residues. V lost 5 bases, J lost 3 bases, and 8 bases lay in between. Looked up from germline, CDR1 is SGHRS and CDR2 is YFSETQ.